Presented here are 14 T cell receptor beta chains from one specimen sequenced in a study of T cell responses to AZD1222 COVID-19 vaccine. Clones were sequenced by immunoSEQ multiplex PCR, and TCRdb holds only the in-frame ones, with some missing. The sample includes approximately 140,000 clones, 85% to 95% of them seen just once. The sample in question was peripheral blood, obtained on day 0 of AZD1222 vaccination. The receptor source for this set is an adult in good health.

This clone was counted between two and nine times. The V and J genes are TRBV12-3 or TRBV12-4 and TRBJ1-1; 8 bases match TRBD1. Unmatched junction bases numbered 4, after V lost 3 bases and J lost 7 bases. The CDR3 contains 13 residues. The CDR3 here is CASSLGQVREAFF. The DNA of the CDR3 is TGTGCCAGCAGTTTGGGACAGGTGCGTGAAGCTTTCTTT.

The sample holds one count of this clone. The rearrangement links TRBV30 to TRBJ1-1; TRBD1 might be the D (6 bases). Trimming removed 3 bases at V and 3 bases at J, with 17 bases between. Germline lookup yields CDR1 GTSNPN and CDR2 SVGIG (reference sequence). The length of the CDR3 is 15 residues. The CDR3 here is CAWREILTGYTEAFF. The CDR3 DNA follows: TGTGCCTGGAGAGAAATTCTAACAGGGTACACTGAAGCTTTCTTT. Based on the CDR3 plus reference TRBV30 and TRBJ1-1, the full variable domain is SQTIHQWPATLVQPVGSPLSLECTVEGTSNPNLYWYRQAAGRGLQLLFYSVGIGQISSEVPQNLSASRPQDRQFILSSKKLLLSDSGFYLCAWREILTGYTEAFFGQGTRLTVV.

The rearrangement uses TRBV5-1 and TRBJ1-3; D remains ambiguous. Germline assignment: CDR1 SGHRS and CDR2 YFSETQ. The V end was cut by 0 bases, the J end by 4 bases, with 11 bases between. The CDR3 consists of 15 residues. As DNA, the CDR3 is TGCGCCAGCAGCTTGGATTGGGTTTCCGGAAACACCATATATTTT. Protein product: CASSLDWVSGNTIYF.

The chain is built from TRBV7-8 and TRBJ1-5, with D uncertain. CDR1 and CDR2 from the germline V gene are SGHVS and FQNEAQ. The germline V and J ends were trimmed by 0 bases and 4 bases, with 7 bases remaining between them. This CDR3 has 14 amino acids. Here the CDR3 reads CASSLAYSNQPQHF. DNA for the CDR3: TGTGCCAGCAGCTTAGCCTACAGTAATCAGCCCCAGCATTTT.

V and J are TRBV5-1 and TRBJ1-3; D is ambiguous. CDR3 length: 14 amino acids. Germline V lookup: CDR1 SGHRS, CDR2 YFSETQ. Trimming left V 5 bases short and J 2 bases short, with 11 bases between. CDR3: CASSSSGAGNTIYF. Here the CDR3 DNA reads TGCGCCAGCAGTTCCTCCGGGGCTGGAAACACCATATATTTT.

This clone was seen a single time. CDR3 loop: CASSEGMEQYV. The CDR3 bases are TGTGCCAGCAGTGAAGGTATGGAGCAGTACGTC. The gene calls are TRBV6-1 and TRBJ2-7; D is ambiguous. With 1 base removed from V and 7 bases from J, the gap between germline ends came to 5 bases. Germline CDR1 and CDR2: MNHNS and SASEGT. The CDR3 covers 11 residues.

The chain has TRBV7-9 and TRBJ1-6; D remains unclear. The CDR3 has 15 residues. Deletions cut 7 bases from V and 0 bases from J, with 10 bases between. CDR1 and CDR2 from the germline V gene are SEHNR and FQNEAQ (reference sequence). This chain's CDR3 is CASKPDASYNSPLHF. In DNA form, the CDR3 reads TGTGCCAGCAAGCCGGATGCCTCCTATAATTCACCCCTCCACTTT.

The chain recombines TRBV2 with TRBJ1-1, with 7 positions matching TRBD1. V shed 6 bases, J shed 5 bases, and the junction held 9 bases outside the gene matches. Germline V lookup: CDR1 SNHLY, CDR2 FYNNEI. The CDR3 sequence is 14 residues long. This CDR3 reads CASRDMTGRTEAFF. As DNA, the CDR3 is TGTGCCAGCAGAGACATGACAGGGAGGACTGAAGCTTTCTTT.

The chain joins TRBV19 to TRBJ1-1, with 9 bases identical to TRBD1. Germline V gives CDR1 LNHDA, CDR2 SQIVND (reference sequence). Trimming took 5 bases from V and 1 from J; bases not matched to a gene: 5. The CDR3 is 15 residues long. This CDR3 is CASSASDRGNTEAFF. Written as DNA, the CDR3 is TGTGCCAGTAGTGCATCGGACAGGGGGAACACTGAAGCTTTCTTT.

The chain joins TRBV2 to TRBJ1-2, with D unclear. The V and J ends lost 8 bases and 8 bases respectively, with 15 bases between them. Germline assignment: CDR1 SNHLY and CDR2 FYNNEI. The CDR3 is 12 amino acids. The CDR3 sequence is CASGLTPWGYTF. The DNA for the CDR3 is TGTGCCAGCGGGCTTACTCCGTGGGGCTACACCTTC.

The chain employs TRBV18 and TRBJ1-5; 10 nucleotides match TRBD1. Germline CDR1 is KGHSH and CDR2 is LQKENI. Losses at the gene ends were 5 bases for V and 2 bases for J; bases not matched to a gene: 0. The length of the CDR3 is 14 residues. The CDR3 sequence: CASSGTGGNQPQHF. CDR3 sequence (DNA): TGTGCCAGCTCAGGGACAGGGGGCAATCAGCCCCAGCATTTT.

This chain connects TRBV11-2 to TRBJ1-5; D not resolved. Per the germline V gene, CDR1 is SGHAT and CDR2 is FQNNGV. The CDR3 contains 13 residues. V was shortened by 2 bases and J by 5 bases, with 7 bases between the two germline ends. The CDR3 loop is CASSLSIDQPQHF. The CDR3 DNA sequence: TGTGCCAGCAGCTTATCGATCGATCAGCCCCAGCATTTT. Full variable domain (outside the CDR3, taken from reference TRBV11-2 and TRBJ1-5): EAGVAQSPRYKIIEKRQSVAFWCNPISGHATLYWYQQILGQGPKLLIQFQNNGVVDDSQLPKDRFSAERLKGVDSTLKIQPAKLEDSAVYLCASSLSIDQPQHFGDGTRLSIL.

V gene TRBV9 combines with J gene TRBJ1-1; D not resolved. Germline assignment: CDR1 SGDLS and CDR2 YYNGEE. CDR3 length: 14 residues. Trimming pared 0 bases from V and 1 base from J, leaving 7 bases between. This CDR3 reads CASSVGVGNTEAFF. CDR3 bases: TGTGCCAGCAGCGTAGGGGTAGGGAACACTGAAGCTTTCTTT.

The gene calls are TRBV6-2 or TRBV6-3 and TRBJ2-7, with D possibly TRBD1 on 6 matching bases. CDR1 is MNHEY, CDR2 SVGEGT, per germline. The CDR3 has 13 residues. V gave up 4 bases and J gave up 4 bases, with 11 bases separating them. DNA for the CDR3: TGTGCCAGCAGTTTCGCGGACAGATACGAGCAGTACGTC. This codes for CASSFADRYEQYV.